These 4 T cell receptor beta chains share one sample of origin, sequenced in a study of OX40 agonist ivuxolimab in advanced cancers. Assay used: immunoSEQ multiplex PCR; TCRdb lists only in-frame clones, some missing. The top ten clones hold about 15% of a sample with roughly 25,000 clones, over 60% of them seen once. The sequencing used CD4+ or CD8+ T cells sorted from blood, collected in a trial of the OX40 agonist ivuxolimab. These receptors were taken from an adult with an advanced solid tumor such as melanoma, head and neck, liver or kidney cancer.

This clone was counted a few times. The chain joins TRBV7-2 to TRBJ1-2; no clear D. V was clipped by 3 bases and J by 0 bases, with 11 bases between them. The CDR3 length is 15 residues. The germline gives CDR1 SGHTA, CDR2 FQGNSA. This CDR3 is CASSLASEANYGYTF. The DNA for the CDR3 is TGTGCCAGCAGCTTGGCCTCTGAGGCTAACTATGGCTACACCTTC. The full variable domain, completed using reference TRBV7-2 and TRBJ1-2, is GAGVSQSPSNKVTEKGKDVELRCDPISGHTALYWYRQSLGQGLEFLIYFQGNSAPDKSGLPSDRFSAERTGGSVSTLTIQRTQQEDSAVYLCASSLASEANYGYTFGSGTRLTVV.

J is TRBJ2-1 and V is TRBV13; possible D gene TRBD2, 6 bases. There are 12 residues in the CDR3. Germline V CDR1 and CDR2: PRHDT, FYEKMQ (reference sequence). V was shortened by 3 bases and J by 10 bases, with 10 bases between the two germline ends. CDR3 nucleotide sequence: TGTGCCAGCAGCTTCCTCCGGGGGGAGCAGTTCTTC. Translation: CASSFLRGEQFF. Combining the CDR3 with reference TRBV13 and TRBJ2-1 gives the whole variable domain AAGVIQSPRHLIKEKRETATLKCYPIPRHDTVYWYQQGPGQDPQFLISFYEKMQSDKGSIPDRFSAQQFSDYHSELNMSSLELGDSALYFCASSFLRGEQFFGPGTRLTVL.

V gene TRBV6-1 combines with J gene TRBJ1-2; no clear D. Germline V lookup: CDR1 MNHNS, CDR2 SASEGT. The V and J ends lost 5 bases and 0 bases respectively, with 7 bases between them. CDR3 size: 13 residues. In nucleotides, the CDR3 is TGTGCCAGCAGTCCCGGAGCTAACTATGGCTACACCTTC. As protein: CASSPGANYGYTF.

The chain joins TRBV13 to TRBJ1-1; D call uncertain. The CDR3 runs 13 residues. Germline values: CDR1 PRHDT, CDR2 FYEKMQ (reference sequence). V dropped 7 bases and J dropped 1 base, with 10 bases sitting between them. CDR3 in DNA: TGTGCCAGCACCGGGGATTGGAACACTGAAGCTTTCTTT. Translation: CASTGDWNTEAFF.